These 10 T cell receptor beta chains originate from one sample sequenced in a study of T-cell reconstitution after alpha-beta-depleted transplantation in children. Preparation of the TCRbeta library involved a method that used unique molecular identifiers. MiXCR, applied by TCRdb to the PCR reads, yields one record per CDR3 protein. The table has about 240,000 distinct CDR3 sequences, about 12% seen once. The material was PBMCs from the stem cell graft donor, obtained from the stem cell graft. These receptor sequences come from a human donor who donated a stem cell graft to a child with acute lymphoblastic leukemia.

This clonotype showed up many times. J is TRBJ2-1 and V is TRBV10-3; unclear D gene. This CDR3 is 13 amino acids long. The germline gives CDR1 ENHRY, CDR2 SYGVKD. Deletions cut 8 bases from V and 5 bases from J, with 13 bases between. This CDR3 is CAIGLDQDNEQFF. CDR3 nucleotides: TGTGCCATCGGCCTGGATCAGGACAATGAGCAGTTCTTC.

The CDR3 here is CSVGGGSNQPQHF. CDR3 nucleotide sequence: TGCAGCGTGGGAGGAGGGAGCAATCAGCCCCAGCATTTT. The chain is built from TRBV29-1 and TRBJ1-5, with unresolved D. V lost 6 bases and J lost 1, with 10 bases in between. Germline V lookup: CDR1 SQVTM, CDR2 ANQGSEA. The CDR3 contains 13 residues.

This clonotype was seen ten or more times. The rearrangement joins TRBV20-1 to TRBJ2-1, with D unclear. This CDR3 has 12 residues. CDR1 and CDR2 from the germline V gene are DFQATT and SNEGSKA (reference sequence). V was pared by 6 bases and J by 7 bases, with 13 bases between. The CDR3 loop is CSAPTIVNEQFF. The CDR3, as DNA: TGCAGTGCCCCAACCATAGTGAATGAGCAGTTCTTC.

This clonotype showed up just a few times. V is TRBV19 and J is TRBJ1-6; TRBD1 matches 10 bases. In germline, CDR1 is LNHDA, CDR2 SQIVND (reference sequence). The J segment lost 10 bases and the V segment lost 7 bases, leaving 10 bases of the junction unmatched. The CDR3 is made up of 15 amino acids. The CDR3 protein is CASTSRDRGGSPLHF. The CDR3 nucleotides are TGTGCCAGTACTTCAAGGGACAGGGGAGGATCACCCCTCCACTTT.

The sample holds many counts of this clonotype. The V gene is TRBV12-3 or TRBV12-4, the J gene TRBJ1-2, with 8 positions matching TRBD1. The CDR3 is made up of 15 amino acids. J was trimmed by 6 bases and V by 5 bases; bases with no gene match: 11. The DNA of the CDR3 is TGTGCCAGCAGTCTATATAGGACAGGGTTAGATGGCTACACCTTC. Protein sequence: CASSLYRTGLDGYTF.

This clonotype was seen at least ten times. The rearrangement links TRBV5-1 to TRBJ2-1; tentatively, D is TRBD1 (6 bases). This CDR3 contains 13 residues. The V end lost 3 bases, the J end lost 4 bases, and 8 bases lay between the germline ends. CDR1 is SGHRS and CDR2 is YFSETQ in the germline V gene. CDR3 in DNA: TGCGCCAGCAGCTATGACAGGTACAATGAGCAGTTCTTC. Translated, it gives CASSYDRYNEQFF.

This clonotype was seen repeatedly, ten times or more. The V gene is TRBV28, the J gene TRBJ1-5, with D uncertain. The CDR3 contains 15 residues. Germline V gene lookup returns CDR1 MDHEN and CDR2 SYDVKM. V lost 8 bases and J 0 bases, leaving 14 bases between the germline ends. CDR3 sequence: CASCPLSNSNQPQHF. CDR3 DNA: TGTGCCAGCTGTCCTCTATCGAATAGCAATCAGCCCCAGCATTTT. The complete variable domain, with remaining parts taken from reference TRBV28 and TRBJ1-5, reads DVKVTQSSRYLVKRTGEKVFLECVQDMDHENMFWYRQDPGLGLRLIYFSYDVKMKEKGDIPEGYSVSREKKERFSLILESASTNQTSMYLCASCPLSNSNQPQHFGDGTRLSIL.

This clonotype was picked up many times. The chain combines TRBV7-9 with TRBJ1-1; no clear D. CDR1 is SEHNR and CDR2 is FQNEAQ in the germline V gene (reference sequence). The CDR3 runs 14 residues. Deletions cut 3 bases from V and 6 bases from J, with 14 bases between. The CDR3 sequence is CASSFSTGGAEAFF. CDR3 bases: TGTGCCAGCAGCTTTTCTACGGGTGGGGCTGAAGCTTTCTTT.

This clonotype was detected many times. The V and J genes are TRBV4-3 and TRBJ1-3, with D unclear. The germline V gene encodes CDR1 LGHNA and CDR2 YSLEER. V was pared by 5 bases and J by 4 bases, with 9 bases between. The CDR3 has 13 amino acids. CDR3 bases: TGCGCCAGCAGCTGGGGAAGAGGAAACACCATATATTTT. It codes for CASSWGRGNTIYF.

This clonotype occurred many times. The chain employs TRBV29-1 and TRBJ1-1; TRBD1 agrees at 9 bases. V shed 6 bases, J shed 11 bases, and the junction held 7 bases outside the gene matches. Germline V lookup: CDR1 SQVTM, CDR2 ANQGSEA. This CDR3 is built from 11 residues. The CDR3 coding sequence is TGCAGCGTCGGGACAGGGCATTACGCTTTCTTT. It encodes CSVGTGHYAFF. Drawing the rest from reference TRBV29-1 and TRBJ1-1, the complete variable domain is SAVISQKPSRDICQRGTSLTIQCQVDSQVTMMFWYRQQPGQSLTLIATANQGSEATYESGFVIDKFPISRPNLTFSTLTVSNMSPEDSSIYLCSVGTGHYAFFGQGTRLTVV.